The entry below gives a single T cell receptor (beta chain) sequence along with its context. Its antigen remains unidentified. The germline CDR1 and CDR2 sequences are MGHRA and YSYEKL. Trimming left V 0 bases short and J 4 bases short, with 8 bases between. The CDR3 runs to 14 residues. The CDR3 regions of TCR beta were amplified from RNA transcripts. The TCR CDR3 was amplified in a first-round RT-PCR using the HTBI primer set. Using its own MiXCR run on the multiplex PCR reads, TCRdb lists one record per CDR3 protein. The sample holds around 690,000 distinct CDR3 sequences, approximately 15% seen once. The source of the sample is a study of T cells in Graves' hyperthyroidism and ophthalmopathy. Study observations and caveats: Researchers found most expanded thyroid clonotypes above 0.001 in blood as well.

J is TRBJ2-3 and V is TRBV4-1, with unresolved D. The sample comprised blood. This clonotype was obtained from a man aged 45 to 65 with Graves' hyperthyroidism. The chain's CDR3 is CASSQELMADTQYF. Written as DNA, the CDR3 is TGCGCCAGCAGCCAAGAATTGATGGCAGATACGCAGTATTTT.